This TCR beta chain is from a study of OX40 agonist ivuxolimab in advanced cancers. About the research overall: Ivuxolimab, an antibody acting as an agonist of OX40 (CD134), was used to treat patients. Study-level results: Expanded clones were, on average, more numerous among CD8+ T cells than CD4+. Clones of CD4+ and CD8+ blood T cells grew by week 6 at doses of 0.1 to 3.0 mg/kg. Relatively little clonal expansion, among the lowest observed, appeared in partial responders at 0.1-3.0 mg/kg.

TCRdb's table, derived via immunoSEQ multiplex PCR, lists solely in-frame clones and lacks some. The sample includes 77,000 or so clones, approximately 89% of them seen just once. As for this clone: What it binds is unknown.

The TCR was taken from an adult with an advanced solid tumor such as melanoma, head and neck, liver or kidney cancer. Sequenced here: CD4+ or CD8+ T cells sorted from blood, sampled in a trial of the OX40 agonist ivuxolimab.

CDR3 loop: CALRRGTTGELFF. The CDR3 coding sequence is TGTGCTCTGAGGCGGGGAACCACCGGGGAGCTGTTTTTT. The chain employs TRBV30 and TRBJ2-2; D may be TRBD2 (6 bases). The CDR3 runs to 13 residues. Germline V gene data show CDR1 as GTSNPN and CDR2 as SVGIG (reference sequence).